A selection of T cell receptor beta chains follows, all from one sample in a study of cytomegalovirus exposure and HLA in healthy donors. TCRdb's copy holds only in-frame clones and misses some; the assay was immunoSEQ multiplex PCR. Of approximately 46,000 clones listed, 80% to 95% are singletons. Sequencing was carried out using PBMCs. The origin of the receptors is a woman younger than 35 in good health and CMV-seronegative. Both conserved end residues are part of each CDR3. The D gene is left open where the match is weak. A clone size is listed for some rows: how often the clone was seen (once, few, many), or a class if it is expanded.

few	TRBV9	TRBD2	TRBJ2-3	CASSERSGGAVDTQYF	TGTGCCAGCAGCGAACGTAGCGGGGGGGCCGTAGATACGCAGTATTTT
once	TRBV15	.	TRBJ1-2	CATSRDTVNYGYTF	TGTGCCACCAGCAGAGATACAGTCAACTATGGCTACACCTTC
once	TRBV28	.	TRBJ2-2	CASSLHSPNTGELFF	TGTGCCAGCAGTTTACACAGTCCGAACACCGGGGAGCTGTTTTTT
.	TRBV28	.	TRBJ2-1	CASSLIVREQFF	TGTGCCAGCAGTTTAATAGTCCGTGAGCAGTTCTTC
.	TRBV6-5	TRBD1	TRBJ2-7	CASSYSRQGFYEQYF	TGTGCCAGCAGTTACTCTCGACAGGGTTTCTACGAGCAGTACTTC
.	TRBV19	TRBD1	TRBJ1-2	CASLPGTGANYGYTF	TGTGCCAGTCTCCCCGGGACAGGGGCCAACTATGGCTACACCTTC
.	TRBV6-5	.	TRBJ2-7	CASSYSTGGDEQYF	TGTGCCAGCAGTTACTCTACAGGGGGGGACGAGCAGTACTTC
once	TRBV5-5	.	TRBJ1-1	CASSFRGRVPRNTEAFF	TGTGCCAGCAGCTTTAGGGGCAGGGTCCCTAGAAACACTGAAGCTTTCTTT
.	TRBV29-1	.	TRBJ2-3	CSVLVRAGTATDTQYF	TGCAGCGTTCTTGTCAGGGCAGGAACGGCGACAGATACGCAGTATTTT
.	TRBV2	TRBD1	TRBJ2-3	CASKGTGPRDTQYF	TGTGCCAGCAAGGGGACAGGTCCCCGAGATACGCAGTATTTT
.	TRBV28	TRBD1	TRBJ2-3	CASSYPTGGMGDTQYF	TGTGCCAGCAGTTACCCGACAGGGGGCATGGGAGATACGCAGTATTTT
.	TRBV6-5	.	TRBJ2-7	CASSLSKLSYEQYF	TGTGCCAGCAGTCTTAGCAAATTATCCTACGAGCAGTACTTC
.	TRBV27	.	TRBJ1-1	CASSLFQGFSNTEAFF	TGTGCCAGCAGTTTATTCCAGGGATTCTCGAACACTGAAGCTTTCTTT
.	TRBV4-1	.	TRBJ2-1	CASSQGPGGGNEQFF	TGCGCCAGCAGCCAAGGCCCAGGCGGAGGTAATGAGCAGTTCTTC
once	TRBV27	.	TRBJ2-1	CASSLEGYNEQFF	TGTGCCAGCAGTTTGGAGGGGTACAATGAGCAGTTCTTC
once	TRBV7-2	TRBD1	TRBJ1-2	CASSLWTGDGYTF	TGTGCCAGCAGCTTGTGGACAGGGGATGGCTACACCTTC
.	TRBV6-1	TRBD1	TRBJ1-4	CASSGQGYDEKLFF	TGTGCCAGCAGTGGACAGGGGTACGATGAAAAACTGTTTTTT
.	TRBV6-1	.	TRBJ2-1	CASSDEPGQPSYNEQFF	TGTGCCAGCAGTGATGAACCAGGACAGCCTTCCTACAATGAGCAGTTCTTC
.	TRBV28	.	TRBJ1-5	CASSLAGAVKPQHF	TGTGCCAGCAGCCTTGCAGGGGCTGTGAAGCCCCAGCATTTT
.	TRBV29-1	.	TRBJ2-6	CSAREAGANVLTF	TGCAGCGCGCGGGAAGCTGGGGCCAACGTCCTGACTTTC
once	TRBV18	TRBD1	TRBJ1-3	CASSPPGQHSGNTIYF	TGTGCCAGCTCACCACCGGGACAGCACTCTGGAAACACCATATATTTT
once	TRBV5-1	TRBD1	TRBJ1-3	CASRKDRGGTGNTIYF	TGCGCCAGCCGTAAGGACAGGGGCGGTACTGGAAACACCATATATTTT
once	TRBV19	TRBD2	TRBJ2-2	CASSVGLAGGYTGELFF	TGTGCCAGTAGTGTAGGACTAGCGGGAGGGTACACCGGGGAGCTGTTTTTT
.	TRBV9	TRBD1	TRBJ1-1	CASSTSDRAEAFF	TGTGCCAGCAGCACCTCGGACAGGGCAGAAGCTTTCTTT
.	TRBV29-1	TRBD2	TRBJ2-7	CSVGGGYEQYF	TGCAGCGTTGGGGGGGGGTACGAGCAGTACTTC
.	TRBV6-1	TRBD2	TRBJ2-2	CASGVLAGDAGELFF	TGTGCCAGCGGAGTACTAGCGGGAGATGCGGGGGAGCTGTTTTTT